Each of the 8 T cell receptor beta chains below was sequenced from the same sample in a study of technical replicates of blood from a handful of donors. This table comes from immunoSEQ multiplex PCR, and its TCRdb copy is limited to in-frame clones, with some not included. Seen here are 75,000 to 95,000 clones, about nine tenths observed once, and the top ten hold approximately 0.25%. The sample taken for sequencing was T cells isolated from PBMCs. The origin of the receptors is a human donor in good health.

This chain uses TRBV4-1 with TRBJ2-7; D may be TRBD2 (5 bases). Between the trimmed V and J ends, which lost 1 base and 0 bases, there was a span of 10 bases. CDR1 is MGHRA, CDR2 YSYEKL, per germline. CDR3 size: 15 residues. CDR3 nucleotide sequence: TGCGCCAGCAGCCAAGCACAGCGGAGCTCCTACGAGCAGTACTTC. It is translated as CASSQAQRSSYEQYF.

The chain joins TRBV10-3 to TRBJ1-4; D unresolved. V lost 3 bases and J 9 bases, leaving 23 bases between the germline ends. Germline values: CDR1 ENHRY, CDR2 SYGVKD. This CDR3 comprises 17 residues. CDR3 coding DNA: TGTGCCATCAGTGACCCGCGTGCGGGGATGCTCGAGAAAAAACTGTTTTTT. As protein: CAISDPRAGMLEKKLFF.

Only one count was recorded for this clone. The J gene is TRBJ2-6, the V gene TRBV9, with 7 bases aligning to TRBD2. Germline-derived CDR1 and CDR2 are SGDLS and YYNGEE. The CDR3 consists of 17 residues. V was clipped by 1 base and J by 4 bases; unmatched bases: 8. CDR3 coding DNA: TGTGCCAGCAGCGTAATGGCGGGAGTCTCCGGGGCCAACGTCCTGACTTTC. Its translation is CASSVMAGVSGANVLTF.

The rearrangement joins TRBV2 to TRBJ1-1; D is perhaps TRBD1 (6 bases). CDR3 length: 14 amino acids. The germline V and J ends were trimmed by 1 base and 5 bases, with 11 bases remaining between them. Germline assignment: CDR1 SNHLY and CDR2 FYNNEI. For the CDR3, the DNA is TGTGCCAGCAGTGAAGGTCTGGGGGCTACTGAAGCTTTCTTT. Its translation is CASSEGLGATEAFF.

This clone showed up just once. The chain links TRBV7-6 to TRBJ2-7; 9 bases fit TRBD2. With V trimmed by 2 bases and J by 2 bases, 7 bases remained unmatched. CDR1 is SGHVS and CDR2 is FNYEAQ in the germline V gene. The CDR3 is 16 residues long. The CDR3 DNA sequence: TGTGCCAGCAGCTTATCTAGCGGGGCATATGCCTACGAGCAGTACTTC. Translated, it gives CASSLSSGAYAYEQYF.

This clone was picked up a small number of times. The gene calls are TRBV5-1 and TRBJ2-7, with D maybe TRBD2 (6 bases). Germline loops: CDR1 SGHRS, CDR2 YFSETQ. The ends were cut back, 6 bases at V and 0 bases at J, with 16 bases in the middle. The length of the CDR3 is 15 residues. This CDR3 reads CASTREDVSSYEQYF. CDR3 DNA sequence: TGCGCCAGCACCAGGGAGGACGTGAGCTCCTACGAGCAGTACTTC. The full variable domain, its missing parts supplied by reference TRBV5-1 and TRBJ2-7, is KAGVTQTPRYLIKTRGQQVTLSCSPISGHRSVSWYQQTPGQGLQFLFEYFSETQRNKGNFPGRFSGRQFSNSRSEMNVSTLELGDSALYLCASTREDVSSYEQYFGPGTRLTVT.

The rearrangement links TRBV5-1 to TRBJ2-7; 12 bases match TRBD2. The V gene's germline CDR1 is SGHRS and CDR2 YFSETQ. Trimming cost V 0 bases and J 7 bases; bases outside gene matches: 11. This CDR3 has 17 residues. This CDR3 reads CASSLEASGRGLREQYF. Written as DNA, the CDR3 is TGCGCCAGCAGCTTGGAGGCTAGCGGGAGGGGTTTACGGGAGCAGTACTTC.

The chain has TRBV7-7 and TRBJ2-5; no definite D call. Germline loops: CDR1 SSHAT, CDR2 FNYEAQ (reference sequence). V lost 1 base and J lost 3, with 12 bases in between. This CDR3 is built from 15 residues. As DNA, the CDR3 is TGTGCCAGCAGCTTAGTTTATGGTACAGAAGAGACCCAGTACTTC. Encoded protein: CASSLVYGTEETQYF.